This TCR beta chain comes out of a study of shared clonotypes between healthy human individuals. Study-wide context: Plates per donor: three CD4 naive, three CD4 memory, two CD8 naive, one CD8 memory. Findings of the study overall: Non-shared clonotypes had lower generation probabilities than those shared by all four donors.

The germline gives CDR1 SGHAT, CDR2 FQNNGV. Trimming removed 4 bases at V and 2 bases at J, with 0 bases between. This CDR3 has 11 residues. As concerns this clone: No antigen is known for it. A single base is all that separates this from a far larger clone, so a read error is likely.

Libraries were prepared by immunoSEQ multiplex PCR; TCRdb keeps only in-frame clonotypes and omits some of them. The sample yields 640,000 or so clones, about two thirds seen once. The TCR comes from a woman aged 30 to 39 in good health. The chain uses TRBV11-2 and TRBJ1-3; D gene uncertain. The sequenced sample consisted of memory CD4+ T cells sorted from blood. Subset given: CD45RA-negative fraction. CDR3 in DNA: TGTGCCAGCAGCTCTGGAAACACCATATATTTT. Translated: CASSSGNTIYF.